This entry is about one TCR beta chain. Its target is unknown. The CDR3 covers 17 residues. Germline V gene sequence: CDR1 SGHNT, CDR2 YENEEA. V was shortened by 1 base and J by 2 bases, with 15 bases between the two germline ends. The source of the sample is a study of shared clonotypes between healthy human individuals. Points from the study as a whole: Naive subsets usually exceeded memory subsets in estimated richness.

It was across several immunoSEQ plates that each subset's genomic DNA was evenly split. Here immunoSEQ multiplex PCR was the method, and the copy in TCRdb shows in-frame clones only, minus some. Of under 300,000 clones in the sample, about 65% were seen once. The chain carries TRBV11-3 and TRBJ1-5; TRBD1 might be the D (6 bases). The receptor was isolated from a man aged 25 to 40 in good health. Sequencing was carried out using memory CD4+ T cells sorted from blood. The subset denotes: CD45RA-negative fraction. The CDR3 nucleotides read TGTGCCAGCAGCTTAGTCGTTGGGGGGGCTGGCAATCAGCCCCAGCATTTT. It translates to CASSLVVGGAGNQPQHF.